Below are 31 T cell receptor beta chains sequenced from a single sample in a study of shared clonotypes between healthy human individuals. Using immunoSEQ multiplex PCR, the repertoire was profiled, and TCRdb retains in-frame clones only, with some absent. The sample lists around 1.1 million clones; around three quarters were seen once. Material for sequencing was memory CD4+ T cells from PBMCs. Subset meaning: CD45RA-negative fraction. Receptors were obtained from a man between 18 and 35 years old in good health. Some clones in this sample may be carry-over from other donors' samples.

On this clone: The likely explanation is a read error, given a far larger clone one base away. Additional DNA sequences in this sample encode the identical CDR3. This chain joins TRBV5-6 and TRBJ1-1, with D maybe TRBD1 (5 bases). CDR1 and CDR2 from the germline V gene are SGHDT and YYEEEE. The CDR3 is made up of 14 amino acids. CDR3 residues: CASSPRGAWTEAFF. Written as DNA, the CDR3 is TGTGCCAGCAGCCCTCGAGGGGCTTGGACTGAAGCCTTCTTT.

This chain joins TRBV5-4 and TRBJ2-7; D might be TRBD1 (6 bases). This CDR3 comprises 15 residues. V dropped 0 bases and J dropped 2 bases, with 12 bases sitting between them. The germline CDR1 and CDR2 sequences are SGHNT and YYREEE (reference sequence). The CDR3, as DNA: TGTGCCAGCAGCTTGGGGGGGCTGGGGCCCTACGAGCAGTACTTC. It translates to CASSLGGLGPYEQYF.

The chain couples TRBV7-6 to TRBJ1-1; D is unresolved. Trimming took 1 base from V and 1 from J, leaving 7 bases between them. Per the germline V gene, CDR1 is SGHVS and CDR2 is FNYEAQ. The length of the CDR3 is 14 residues. The CDR3 spells CASSLGVTNTEAFF. The CDR3 bases are TGTGCCAGCAGCTTAGGGGTAACGAACACTGAAGCTTTCTTT.

J is TRBJ2-1 and V is TRBV7-9; D is uncertain. CDR1 and CDR2 from the germline V gene are SEHNR and FQNEAQ (reference sequence). The CDR3 length is 16 residues. V was trimmed by 2 bases and J by 0 bases, leaving 11 bases between them. For the CDR3, the DNA is TGTGCCAGCAGCTTAAGGCAGAGCAGCTCCTACAATGAGCAGTTCTTC. Protein: CASSLRQSSSYNEQFF.

This chain connects TRBV10-3 to TRBJ1-1, with TRBD1 matching over 8 bases. Trimming at V came to 3 bases and at J to 4 bases, leaving 16 bases not matched to a gene. The CDR3 runs to 18 residues. The germline V gene encodes CDR1 ENHRY and CDR2 SYGVKD. Here the CDR3 reads CAISDPNVAGGWATEAFF. For the CDR3, the DNA is TGTGCCATCAGTGACCCGAACGTGGCAGGGGGCTGGGCCACTGAAGCTTTCTTT.

The chain employs TRBV28 and TRBJ2-7; 8 positions match TRBD2. Looked up from germline, CDR1 is MDHEN and CDR2 is SYDVKM. The CDR3 sequence is 16 residues long. With V trimmed by 6 bases and J by 2 bases, 12 bases remained unmatched. CDR3 bases: TGTGCCAGCAGATCCCCCTTGGGAGCGGGAGCCTACGAGCAGTACTTC. It specifies CASRSPLGAGAYEQYF. The full variable domain, completed using reference TRBV28 and TRBJ2-7, is DVKVTQSSRYLVKRTGEKVFLECVQDMDHENMFWYRQDPGLGLRLIYFSYDVKMKEKGDIPEGYSVSREKKERFSLILESASTNQTSMYLCASRSPLGAGAYEQYFGPGTRLTVT.

In its sample, this clone was seen a few times. This rearrangement joins TRBV7-9 to TRBJ1-4; 10 bases are a match to TRBD1. The germline V gene encodes CDR1 SEHNR and CDR2 FQNEAQ (reference sequence). With 5 bases clipped from V and 8 bases from J, the junction kept 5 bases outside the gene matches. The CDR3 is made up of 14 amino acids. Here the CDR3 reads CASSPGQGREKLFF. The CDR3 DNA sequence: TGTGCCAGCAGCCCGGGACAGGGGAGAGAAAAACTGTTTTTT.

This clone showed up just a few times. The chain carries TRBV6-5 and TRBJ2-7; D perhaps matches TRBD1 (5 bases). The CDR3 is 14 residues long. With 0 bases removed from V and 4 bases from J, the gap between germline ends came to 10 bases. CDR1 is MNHEY, CDR2 SVGAGI, per germline. CDR3 sequence (DNA): TGTGCCAGCAGTTACTCCCAGGGCCGGTACGAGCAGTACTTC. Its protein product is CASSYSQGRYEQYF.

This clone was observed a few times. The rearrangement joins TRBV5-1 to TRBJ2-5; D ambiguous. The CDR3 contains 13 residues. Trimming pared 3 bases from V and 4 bases from J, leaving 10 bases between. Germline lookup yields CDR1 SGHRS and CDR2 YFSETQ. CDR3 amino acids: CASSSDVVETQYF. The CDR3 nucleotides are TGCGCCAGCAGCTCCGATGTGGTAGAGACCCAGTACTTC.

The chain combines TRBV25-1 with TRBJ2-5, with no clear D. This CDR3 has 14 residues. Trimming took off 3 bases at V and 5 bases at J, with 13 bases between the two ends. The V gene's germline CDR1 is MGHDK and CDR2 SYGVNS. In DNA form, the CDR3 reads TGTGCCAGCAGTGATTCATTGGTAGGGGAGACCCAGTACTTC. It is translated as CASSDSLVGETQYF.

The rearrangement links TRBV29-1 to TRBJ2-5; no definite D call. The CDR3 is 11 amino acids. The V and J ends lost 2 bases and 2 bases respectively, with 3 bases between them. Germline lookup yields CDR1 SQVTM and CDR2 ANQGSEA. The CDR3 region is CSVEPQETQYF. In DNA, the CDR3 is TGCAGCGTTGAACCTCAAGAGACCCAGTACTTC.

The V call is TRBV5-1, the J call TRBJ2-5, with no clear D. Deletions cut 0 bases from V and 5 bases from J, with 5 bases between. CDR1 SGHRS and CDR2 YFSETQ come from the germline V gene. CDR3 length equals 12 residues. The CDR3 here is CASSLGPETQYF. DNA of the CDR3: TGCGCCAGCAGCTTGGGTCCTGAGACCCAGTACTTC.

This chain connects TRBV11-2 to TRBJ1-2; 9 bases align to TRBD1. Unmatched junction bases numbered 8, after V lost 1 base and J lost 5 bases. CDR3 length equals 16 residues. The germline V gene encodes CDR1 SGHAT and CDR2 FQNNGV. DNA of the CDR3: TGTGCCAGCAGCTTAGTCGGGACAGGGATTCAGTATGGCTACACCTTC. As protein: CASSLVGTGIQYGYTF. The full variable domain, completed using reference TRBV11-2 and TRBJ1-2, is EAGVAQSPRYKIIEKRQSVAFWCNPISGHATLYWYQQILGQGPKLLIQFQNNGVVDDSQLPKDRFSAERLKGVDSTLKIQPAKLEDSAVYLCASSLVGTGIQYGYTFGSGTRLTVV.

Remarks on this clone: Other DNA sequences in the same sample also yield this CDR3. The chain carries TRBV2 and TRBJ2-5; D could derive from TRBD1 or TRBD2 (5 bases each). The CDR3 sequence is 11 residues long. Trimming shortened V by 4 bases and J by 5 bases, and 5 bases separated the two germline ends. In germline, CDR1 is SNHLY, CDR2 FYNNEI. CDR3 in amino acids: CASSGGETQYF. CDR3 nucleotide sequence: TGTGCCAGCAGTGGGGGGGAGACCCAGTACTTC.

The chain joins TRBV6-6 to TRBJ2-7, with D hard to call. The CDR3 has 15 residues. From germline, CDR1 is MNHNY and CDR2 SVGAGI (reference sequence). Trimming removed 4 bases at V and 2 bases at J, with 15 bases between. The CDR3 region has the DNA TGTGCCAGCAGTTCGTTAGGGCGCGCTACCTACGAGCAGTACTTC. Its protein product is CASSSLGRATYEQYF.

This rearrangement joins TRBV25-1 to TRBJ2-3; no definite D call. The CDR3 contains 15 residues. Germline CDR1 and CDR2: MGHDK and SYGVNS. Trimming stripped 6 bases from V and 0 bases from J, with 13 bases between. Here the CDR3 DNA reads TGTGCCAGCAGCCGACCAAGCCCTAGCACAGATACGCAGTATTTT. Amino acids: CASSRPSPSTDTQYF.

The rearrangement links TRBV7-3 to TRBJ2-3; 7 bases map to TRBD1. Trimming removed 5 bases from V and 6 bases from J; junction bases left unmatched: 8. The CDR3 length is 14 residues. The germline CDR1 and CDR2 sequences are SGHTA and FQGTGA. The DNA of the CDR3 is TGTGCCAGCAGCCCGACAGGGTCGGCGGATACGCAGTATTTT. The encoded protein is CASSPTGSADTQYF.

V usage is TRBV9 and J usage is TRBJ1-1; D perhaps matches TRBD1 (6 bases). The germline V gene encodes CDR1 SGDLS and CDR2 YYNGEE. This CDR3 is 13 amino acids long. Trimming pared 6 bases from V and 6 bases from J, leaving 15 bases between. The CDR3 is CASKKVSGAEAFF. DNA of the CDR3: TGTGCCAGCAAAAAAGTGTCAGGGGCTGAAGCTTTCTTT.

The DNA for the CDR3 is TGTGCCAGCACCCGAGGTGGCACCGGGGAGCTGTTTTTT. Its protein is CASTRGGTGELFF. V gene TRBV7-7 combines with J gene TRBJ2-2; D is ambiguous. Trimming left V 7 bases short and J 4 bases short, with 10 bases between. The CDR3 has 13 residues. Germline V gene sequence: CDR1 SSHAT, CDR2 FNYEAQ (reference sequence).

This clone has a count of ten or more. This rearrangement joins TRBV19 to TRBJ1-3; D is unclear. Germline V gives CDR1 LNHDA, CDR2 SQIVND (reference sequence). Trimming cost V 6 bases and J 0 bases, with 12 bases left between them. This CDR3 region has 15 residues. The CDR3 region has the DNA TGTGCCAGTAGCTACCCCGGGAACTCTGGAAACACCATATATTTT. Residues: CASSYPGNSGNTIYF.

The chain has TRBV5-1 and TRBJ2-7; D is ambiguous. Deletions cut 0 bases from V and 2 bases from J, with 6 bases between. The germline CDR1 and CDR2 sequences are SGHRS and YFSETQ. The CDR3 is 13 amino acids. CDR3 nucleotides: TGCGCCAGCAGCTTGGGGCCACCCTACGAGCAGTACTTC. As protein: CASSLGPPYEQYF.

Written as DNA, the CDR3 is TGCGCCAGCAGCCAAGTACCTAGCGGGAGCCTCGGCGGGGAGCTGTTTTTT. Translating gives CASSQVPSGSLGGELFF. The rearrangement uses TRBV4-1 and TRBJ2-2; 10 bases agree with TRBD2. Unmatched junction bases numbered 9, after V lost 1 base and J lost 7 bases. The CDR3 is made up of 17 amino acids. CDR1 and CDR2 from the germline V gene are MGHRA and YSYEKL.

The chain recombines TRBV6-4 with TRBJ2-3, with a tentative D call TRBD2 (7 bases). V was pared by 3 bases and J by 6 bases, with 19 bases between. Germline V lookup: CDR1 MRHNA, CDR2 SNTAGT. CDR3 length equals 16 residues. CDR3 loop: CASSELGGDKSDTQYF. CDR3 DNA sequence: TGTGCCAGCAGTGAACTAGGGGGGGATAAATCGGATACGCAGTATTTT.

The chain carries TRBV5-4 and TRBJ2-5; weak D call: TRBD1 (5 bases). The CDR3 length is 14 residues. CDR1 SGHNT and CDR2 YYREEE come from the germline V gene (reference sequence). V was trimmed by 4 bases and J by 2 bases, leaving 12 bases between them. CDR3 DNA sequence: TGTGCCAGCAGCACCAAGACAGATCAAGAGACCCAGTACTTC. Its translation: CASSTKTDQETQYF.

This clone was detected only once. V gene TRBV5-1 combines with J gene TRBJ2-2; D possibly corresponds to TRBD1 (6 bases). V shed 6 bases and J shed 4 bases, with 19 bases lying between them. The CDR3 length is 16 residues. Germline V gene lookup returns CDR1 SGHRS and CDR2 YFSETQ. CDR3 coding DNA: TGCGCCAGCACCCCGACGATACGACAGGTCACCGGGGAGCTGTTTTTT. It is translated as CASTPTIRQVTGELFF.

The chain is built from TRBV5-6 and TRBJ2-5; TRBD1 agrees at 9 bases. Germline V gene lookup returns CDR1 SGHDT and CDR2 YYEEEE. Trimming cost V 4 bases and J 5 bases; bases outside gene matches: 12. CDR3 length: 16 residues. CDR3 coding DNA: TGTGCCAGCAGCGACGACCCGACAGGGGGGTGGGAGACCCAGTACTTC. Its translation: CASSDDPTGGWETQYF.

The genes are TRBV28 and TRBJ1-2, with D possibly TRBD1 on 5 matching bases. The CDR3 is 13 residues long. In germline, CDR1 is MDHEN, CDR2 SYDVKM. V was trimmed by 3 bases and J by 6 bases, leaving 11 bases between them. The CDR3 region is CASSLVGAHGYTF. In DNA, the CDR3 is TGTGCCAGCAGTTTGGTAGGGGCTCATGGCTACACCTTC.

The V call is TRBV15, the J call TRBJ2-1; 7 bases map to TRBD2. Trimming at V came to 5 bases and at J to 7 bases, leaving 2 bases not matched to a gene. The CDR3 spans 12 residues. The V gene's germline CDR1 is LNHNV and CDR2 YYDKDF (reference sequence). CDR3 sequence (DNA): TGTGCCACCAGCGTGGGGGGGAATGAGCAGTTCTTC. Amino acid sequence: CATSVGGNEQFF.

The chain links TRBV19 to TRBJ2-1, with D possibly TRBD1 on 6 matching bases. CDR1 is LNHDA, CDR2 SQIVND, per germline (reference sequence). The CDR3 spans 15 residues. V was cut by 6 bases and J by 0 bases, with 12 bases left in between. The CDR3 region is CASRVQGSSYNEQFF. The DNA of the CDR3 is TGTGCCAGTAGGGTACAGGGAAGCTCCTACAATGAGCAGTTCTTC.

Of note for this clone: Additional DNA sequences in this sample encode the identical CDR3. The rearrangement uses TRBV5-1 and TRBJ2-7; D gene unclear. The CDR3 is made up of 14 amino acids. Germline V gene lookup returns CDR1 SGHRS and CDR2 YFSETQ. V lost 0 bases and J 2 bases, leaving 9 bases between the germline ends. CDR3 sequence: CASSLAGSPYEQYF. For the CDR3, the DNA is TGCGCCAGCAGCTTGGCCGGCAGCCCCTACGAGCAGTACTTC.

This clone is a singleton in its sample. The chain carries TRBV7-3 and TRBJ2-3, with D perhaps matching TRBD2 (5 bases). The germline V gene has CDR1 SGHTA and CDR2 FQGTGA. The CDR3 is 14 residues long. The V and J ends lost 5 bases and 3 bases respectively, with 12 bases between them. The CDR3 loop is CASSVDGVTDTQYF. The CDR3 nucleotides are TGTGCCAGCAGCGTAGACGGGGTGACAGATACGCAGTATTTT.